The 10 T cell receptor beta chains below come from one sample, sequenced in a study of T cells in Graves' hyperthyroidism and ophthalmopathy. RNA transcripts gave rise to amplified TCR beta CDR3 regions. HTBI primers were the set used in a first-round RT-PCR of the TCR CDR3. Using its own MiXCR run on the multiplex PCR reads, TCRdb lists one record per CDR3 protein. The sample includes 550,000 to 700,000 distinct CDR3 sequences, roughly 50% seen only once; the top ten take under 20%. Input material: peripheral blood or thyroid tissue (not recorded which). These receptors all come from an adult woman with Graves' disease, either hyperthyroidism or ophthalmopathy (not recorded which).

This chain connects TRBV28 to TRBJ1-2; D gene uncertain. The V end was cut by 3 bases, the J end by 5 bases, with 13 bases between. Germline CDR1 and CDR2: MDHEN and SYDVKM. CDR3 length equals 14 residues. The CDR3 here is CASSFAGSPYGYTF. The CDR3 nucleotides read TGTGCCAGCAGTTTCGCGGGGTCCCCGTATGGCTACACCTTC.

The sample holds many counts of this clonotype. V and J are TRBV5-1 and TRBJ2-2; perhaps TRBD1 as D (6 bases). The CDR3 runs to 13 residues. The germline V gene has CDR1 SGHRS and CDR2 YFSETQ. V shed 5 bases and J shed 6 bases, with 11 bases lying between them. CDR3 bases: TGCGCCAGCAGACAGGGAGTCGCCGGGGAGCTGTTTTTT. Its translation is CASRQGVAGELFF.

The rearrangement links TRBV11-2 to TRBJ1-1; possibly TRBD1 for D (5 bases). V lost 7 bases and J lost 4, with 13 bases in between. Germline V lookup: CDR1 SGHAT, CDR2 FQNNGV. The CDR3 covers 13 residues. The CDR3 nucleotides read TGTGCCAGCAACCGGGGCAGGGCCACTGAAGCTTTCTTT. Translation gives CASNRGRATEAFF.

This CDR3 is CASSSTGYEKLFF. DNA for the CDR3: TGTGCCAGCAGTTCGACAGGTTACGAAAAACTGTTTTTT. The V call is TRBV6-2 or TRBV6-3, the J call TRBJ1-4; maybe TRBD1 (6 bases). This CDR3 region has 13 residues. The V gene's germline CDR1 is MNHEY and CDR2 SVGEGT. V dropped 4 bases and J dropped 8 bases, with 11 bases sitting between them.

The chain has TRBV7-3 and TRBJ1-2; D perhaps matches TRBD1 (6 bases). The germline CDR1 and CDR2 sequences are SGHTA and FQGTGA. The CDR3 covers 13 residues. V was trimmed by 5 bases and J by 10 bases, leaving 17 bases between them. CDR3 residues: CASSTEQGPNYTF. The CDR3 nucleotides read TGTGCCAGCAGCACCGAACAGGGACCCAACTACACCTTC.

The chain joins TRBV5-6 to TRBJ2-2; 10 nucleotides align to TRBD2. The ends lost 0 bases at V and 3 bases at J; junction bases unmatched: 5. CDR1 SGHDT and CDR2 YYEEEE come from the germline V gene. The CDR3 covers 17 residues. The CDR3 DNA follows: TGTGCCAGCAGCTTGGTGGGTAGCGGGAGGTACACCGGGGAGCTGTTTTTT. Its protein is CASSLVGSGRYTGELFF.

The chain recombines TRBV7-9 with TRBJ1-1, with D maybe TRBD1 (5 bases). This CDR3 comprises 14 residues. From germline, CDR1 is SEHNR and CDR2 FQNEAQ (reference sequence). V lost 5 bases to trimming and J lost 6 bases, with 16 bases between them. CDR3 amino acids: CASSPAPWDSEAFF. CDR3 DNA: TGTGCCAGCAGCCCCGCTCCTTGGGACTCTGAAGCTTTCTTT.

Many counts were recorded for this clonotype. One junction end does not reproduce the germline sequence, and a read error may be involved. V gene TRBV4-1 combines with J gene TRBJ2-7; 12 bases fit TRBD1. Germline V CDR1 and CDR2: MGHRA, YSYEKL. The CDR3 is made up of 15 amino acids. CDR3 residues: CASSPVGDRGRAIHF. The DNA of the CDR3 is TGCGCCAGCAGCCCGGTAGGGGACAGGGGGCGGGCTATCCACTTC.

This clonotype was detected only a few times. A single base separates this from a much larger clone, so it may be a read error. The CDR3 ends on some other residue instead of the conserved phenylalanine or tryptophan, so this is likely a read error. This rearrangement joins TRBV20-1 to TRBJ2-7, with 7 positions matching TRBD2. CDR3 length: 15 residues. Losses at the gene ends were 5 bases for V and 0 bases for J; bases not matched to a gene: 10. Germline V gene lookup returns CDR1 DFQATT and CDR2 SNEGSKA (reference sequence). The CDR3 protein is CSADPLAESSYEQYL. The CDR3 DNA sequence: TGCAGTGCTGACCCCCTAGCGGAGAGCTCCTACGAGCAGTACCTC.

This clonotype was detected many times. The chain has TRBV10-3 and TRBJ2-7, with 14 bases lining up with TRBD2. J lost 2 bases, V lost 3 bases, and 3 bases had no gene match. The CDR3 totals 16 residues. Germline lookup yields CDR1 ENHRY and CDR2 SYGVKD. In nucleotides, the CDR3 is TGTGCCATCAGTGATGGGGGACTAGCGGGAGCCTACGAGCAGTACTTC. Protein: CAISDGGLAGAYEQYF.